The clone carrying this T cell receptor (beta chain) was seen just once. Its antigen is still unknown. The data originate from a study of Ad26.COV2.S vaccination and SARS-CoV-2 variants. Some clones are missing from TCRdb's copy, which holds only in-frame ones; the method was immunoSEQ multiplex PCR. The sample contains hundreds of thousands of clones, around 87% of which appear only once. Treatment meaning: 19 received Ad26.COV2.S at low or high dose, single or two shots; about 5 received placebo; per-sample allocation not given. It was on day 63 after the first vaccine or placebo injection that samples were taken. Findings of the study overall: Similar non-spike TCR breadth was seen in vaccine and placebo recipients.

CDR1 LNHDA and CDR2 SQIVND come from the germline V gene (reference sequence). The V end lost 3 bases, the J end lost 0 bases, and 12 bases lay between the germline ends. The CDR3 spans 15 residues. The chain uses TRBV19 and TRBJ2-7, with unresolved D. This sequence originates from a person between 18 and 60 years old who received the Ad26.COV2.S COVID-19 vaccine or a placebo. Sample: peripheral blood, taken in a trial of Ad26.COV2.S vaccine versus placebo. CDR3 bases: TGTGCCAGTAGTATTAGCCCTCTGGGCTCCTACGAGCAGTACTTC. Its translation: CASSISPLGSYEQYF.